The clone carrying this T cell receptor beta chain is medium-sized by frequency. Per the germline V gene, CDR1 is LNHDA and CDR2 is SQIVND (reference sequence). The CDR3 has 14 residues. TRB rearrangements were amplified by touch-down multiplex PCR with mixed TRB-A/B primers. From its re-call of the multiplex PCR reads, TCRdb lists each CDR3 protein once, without DNA. The sample's table shows approximately 6,400 distinct CDR3 sequences. Each sample's input was 250 ng genomic DNA, 38,000 or so genome equivalents. This sample stems from a study of T cell clusters in autoimmune cytopenias. The sample was also reused in another study, on T cell repertoires in aging, cancer and after chemotherapy. That source adds: Clear clonal overlap appeared across healthy donor samples taken over several months to years. Loss of evenness, beyond lost richness, contributed to age-related TCR diversity decline in cancer patients.

Sequencing used peripheral blood. The chain joins TRBV19 to TRBJ1-5; no DNA is available, so the TRBD1 call from TCRdb remains unchecked. The TCR originated in a human donor in good health. The CDR3 protein is CASSTTASNQPQHF.